Each of the 31 T cell receptor beta chains below was sequenced from the same sample in a study of T cells in Graves' hyperthyroidism and ophthalmopathy. The investigators amplified TCR beta CDR3 regions from RNA transcripts. The primer set for the first-round RT-PCR of the TCR CDR3 was HTBI. TCRdb processed the multiplex PCR reads anew with MiXCR; each CDR3 protein has one entry. The sample yields about 640,000 distinct CDR3 sequences, about 15% seen once. The material sequenced was blood. These receptor sequences come from a woman aged 45-65 years with Graves' ophthalmopathy.

This clonotype has a count of ten or more. The CDR3 DNA is TGCAGTGCTAGAGAAACCGGGACTAGCGGTTTCGGAGAGACCCAGTACTTC. Protein: CSARETGTSGFGETQYF. The genes are TRBV20-1 and TRBJ2-5; TRBD2 agrees at 11 bases. Trimming cost V 0 bases and J 4 bases; bases outside gene matches: 10. The germline V gene has CDR1 DFQATT and CDR2 SNEGSKA (reference sequence). The CDR3 consists of 17 residues.

This clonotype was seen ten or more times. The rearrangement joins TRBV28 to TRBJ1-1; perhaps TRBD1 as D (6 bases). With 3 bases removed from V and 0 bases from J, the gap between germline ends came to 11 bases. CDR1 and CDR2 (germline): MDHEN, SYDVKM. The CDR3 is 15 residues long. CDR3 nucleotide sequence: TGTGCCAGCAGTTTTGTTGGGGGCGTGAACACTGAAGCTTTCTTT. It specifies CASSFVGGVNTEAFF.

This clonotype was counted at least ten times. The chain uses TRBV29-1 and TRBJ1-1, with D maybe TRBD1 (5 bases). CDR3 length: 14 amino acids. Trimming stripped 7 bases from V and 0 bases from J, with 15 bases between. The V gene's germline CDR1 is SQVTM and CDR2 ANQGSEA. The CDR3 sequence: CSAGGDGLNTEAFF. In nucleotides, the CDR3 is TGCAGCGCCGGGGGAGACGGACTGAACACTGAAGCTTTCTTT.

This clonotype was counted a few times. The chain is built from TRBV4-1 and TRBJ2-1; 11 bases are shared with TRBD2. The CDR3 runs to 14 residues. Germline V CDR1 and CDR2: MGHRA, YSYEKL. The junction had 9 bases not matched to a gene; V was cut back by 8 bases and J by 9 bases. The CDR3 region is CASQEVAGGVEQFF. In nucleotides, the CDR3 is TGCGCCAGCCAAGAGGTAGCGGGAGGGGTTGAGCAGTTCTTC.

There are a few counts of this clonotype. The chain has TRBV14 and TRBJ1-2; maybe TRBD1 (5 bases). The CDR3 contains 15 residues. V lost 0 bases, J lost 6 bases, and 14 bases lay in between. Germline V gene data show CDR1 as SGHDN and CDR2 as FVKESK. The CDR3 region has the DNA TGTGCCAGCAGCCAAGACGGGTCCAGGGCGGATGGCTACACCTTC. Translated, it gives CASSQDGSRADGYTF.

A remark on this clonotype: It may be a read error: a sequence one base away is much more abundant. The chain is built from TRBV7-6 and TRBJ2-3; no clear D gene. Trimming pared 2 bases from V and 2 bases from J, leaving 5 bases between. Per the germline V gene, CDR1 is SGHVS and CDR2 is FNYEAQ. The length of the CDR3 is 13 residues. CDR3 coding DNA: TGTGCCAGCAGCTTAATGACCACAGATACGCAGTATTTT. The encoded protein is CASSLMTTDTQYF.

The genes are TRBV4-1 and TRBJ2-7; possibly TRBD2 for D (5 bases). The V end was cut by 4 bases, the J end by 2 bases, with 12 bases between. The CDR3 runs 14 residues. Per germline, CDR1 MGHRA and CDR2 YSYEKL. The CDR3 loop is CASSPGMVTYEQYF. CDR3 coding DNA: TGCGCCAGCAGCCCCGGGATGGTTACCTACGAGCAGTACTTC.

The chain uses TRBV29-1 and TRBJ1-2; D uncertain. Germline V gene data show CDR1 as SQVTM and CDR2 as ANQGSEA. V lost 6 bases, J lost 0 bases, and 8 bases lay in between. The CDR3 consists of 12 residues. CDR3 nucleotides: TGCAGCGTATTCTTGGCTAACTATGGCTACACCTTC. Protein: CSVFLANYGYTF.

In this sample, this clonotype turned up a few times. The chain is built from TRBV7-6 and TRBJ1-1, with no clear D. CDR3 length: 13 amino acids. The V gene's germline CDR1 is SGHVS and CDR2 FNYEAQ. The V end was cut by 5 bases, the J end by 6 bases, with 13 bases between. The DNA for the CDR3 is TGTGCCAGCAGCAGATTAGGGTTGGCTGAAGCTTTCTTT. This gives the protein CASSRLGLAEAFF.

The chain carries TRBV4-3 and TRBJ2-2, with 8 bases aligning to TRBD1. Germline V gene lookup returns CDR1 LGHNA and CDR2 YSLEER. The CDR3 sequence is 17 residues long. V lost 0 bases, J lost 4 bases, and 7 bases stayed unmatched. CDR3 DNA: TGCGCCAGCAGCCAAGATTGGTCAGGACAGGGCACCGGGGAGCTGTTTTTT. It specifies CASSQDWSGQGTGELFF.

This clonotype has at least ten counts. The V gene is TRBV6-1, the J gene TRBJ1-5; TRBD1 aligns across 7 bases. Germline CDR1 reads MNHNS; CDR2 reads SASEGT. Trimming removed 5 bases from V and 7 bases from J; junction bases left unmatched: 5. CDR3 length equals 13 residues. This CDR3 reads CASSRDSLQPQHF. As DNA, the CDR3 is TGTGCCAGCAGTCGGGACAGCTTACAGCCCCAGCATTTT.

This clonotype was counted ten times or more. This chain uses TRBV11-2 with TRBJ2-3; 8 positions agree with TRBD1. CDR1 is SGHAT, CDR2 FQNNGV, per germline. The CDR3 has 15 residues. V shed 5 bases and J 4 bases; nucleotides not matched to a gene: 8. CDR3 protein: CASSPTQGAADTQYF. For the CDR3, the DNA is TGTGCCAGCAGCCCCACCCAGGGGGCGGCAGATACGCAGTATTTT.

At least ten counts were recorded for this clonotype. J is TRBJ2-2 and V is TRBV6-1; 10 bases map to TRBD2. This CDR3 comprises 17 residues. From germline, CDR1 is MNHNS and CDR2 SASEGT. Trimming removed 5 bases from V and 5 bases from J; junction bases left unmatched: 11. As DNA, the CDR3 is TGTGCCAGCAGTCCTAACCTACTAGCGGGAAGGACCGGGGAGCTGTTTTTT. This translates into CASSPNLLAGRTGELFF.

V usage is TRBV12-3 or TRBV12-4 and J usage is TRBJ2-2; D is uncertain. V was pared by 10 bases and J by 4 bases, with 10 bases between. This CDR3 is built from 12 residues. The DNA for the CDR3 is TGTGCCACCCTCCGCACCACCGGGGAGCTGTTTTTT. Its protein product is CATLRTTGELFF.

The chain links TRBV7-3 to TRBJ2-3; TRBD2 aligns across 10 bases. CDR3 length: 16 amino acids. Germline CDR1 is SGHTA and CDR2 is FQGTGA. V lost 2 bases, J lost 4 bases, and 6 bases stayed unmatched. CDR3 loop: CASSLSASGSADTQYF. CDR3 coding DNA: TGTGCCAGCAGCTTATCGGCTAGCGGGAGTGCAGATACGCAGTATTTT.

This clonotype was detected many times. The chain employs TRBV3-1 and TRBJ1-3, with TRBD1 identical over 9 bases. The junction had 2 bases not matched to a gene; V was cut back by 5 bases and J by 0 bases. The CDR3 is 15 amino acids. Germline loops: CDR1 LGHDT, CDR2 YNNKEL (reference sequence). The CDR3 nucleotides are TGTGCCAGCAGCAGGACAGGGGTCTCTGGAAACACCATATATTTT. It encodes CASSRTGVSGNTIYF.

This clonotype was seen a few times. This sequence joins TRBV29-1 and TRBJ2-3; D is possibly TRBD1 (5 bases). V was cut by 5 bases and J by 4 bases, with 10 bases left in between. The CDR3 length is 12 residues. The germline CDR1 and CDR2 sequences are SQVTM and ANQGSEA. DNA for the CDR3: TGCAGCGTTCGGCAGGGCGCAGATACGCAGTATTTT. This sequence encodes CSVRQGADTQYF.

This clonotype was recorded many times. This chain links TRBV12-3 or TRBV12-4 with TRBJ1-6; D unresolved. Trimming shortened V by 7 bases and J by 5 bases, and 12 bases separated the two germline ends. CDR3 length: 14 residues. In nucleotides, the CDR3 is TGTGCCAGCACGCCGACTCGGAATAATTCACCCCTCCACTTT. This translates into CASTPTRNNSPLHF.

The chain uses TRBV24-1 and TRBJ2-3, with D possibly TRBD2 on 5 matching bases. The CDR3 has 13 amino acids. Per the germline V gene, CDR1 is KGHDR and CDR2 is SFDVKD. The V end lost 9 bases, the J end lost 3 bases, and 12 bases lay between the germline ends. The CDR3 loop reads CATRGVGTDTQYF. CDR3 bases: TGTGCCACCCGGGGAGTTGGGACAGATACGCAGTATTTT.

The chain has TRBV20-1 and TRBJ2-1, with TRBD2 identical over 12 bases. The CDR3 sequence is 13 residues long. Trimming at V came to 6 bases and at J to 7 bases, leaving 4 bases not matched to a gene. Germline loops: CDR1 DFQATT, CDR2 SNEGSKA (reference sequence). CDR3 protein: CSAGLAGMNEQFF. CDR3 DNA: TGCAGTGCCGGACTAGCGGGAATGAATGAGCAGTTCTTC.

This clonotype appeared many times. The V gene is TRBV6-2 or TRBV6-3, the J gene TRBJ1-1; D is ambiguous. The CDR3 length is 15 residues. Germline CDR1 and CDR2: MNHEY and SVGEGT. Trimming cost V 7 bases and J 0 bases, with 15 bases left between them. CDR3 amino acids: CASIGRNIMNTEAFF. Here the CDR3 DNA reads TGTGCCAGCATAGGGAGAAACATAATGAACACTGAAGCTTTCTTT.

At least ten counts were recorded for this clonotype. The chain links TRBV20-1 to TRBJ2-7, with a tentative D call TRBD2 (6 bases). Trimming left V 0 bases short and J 0 bases short, with 9 bases between. The V gene's germline CDR1 is DFQATT and CDR2 SNEGSKA (reference sequence). This CDR3 is 14 amino acids long. The CDR3 loop reads CSAREGGISYEQYF. The CDR3 bases are TGCAGTGCTAGAGAAGGCGGGATCTCCTACGAGCAGTACTTC.

This clonotype has ten or more counts. This rearrangement joins TRBV29-1 to TRBJ1-1, with 9 nucleotides matching TRBD1. V shed 3 bases and J 2 bases; nucleotides not matched to a gene: 4. Looked up from germline, CDR1 is SQVTM and CDR2 is ANQGSEA. The CDR3 has 14 residues. CDR3 sequence (DNA): TGCAGCGTTGAGTGGGACAGGGCTAACACTGAAGCTTTCTTT. Its translation: CSVEWDRANTEAFF.

This clonotype has more than one count but fewer than ten. The J gene is TRBJ1-2, the V gene TRBV27; D not certain. Trimming left V 0 bases short and J 8 bases short, with 13 bases between. Germline V CDR1 and CDR2: MNHEY, SMNVEV (reference sequence). The length of the CDR3 is 14 residues. CDR3 region: CASSLSGSFRGYTF. In nucleotides, the CDR3 is TGTGCCAGCAGTTTATCAGGATCGTTCCGGGGCTACACCTTC.

This clonotype appeared many times. The chain recombines TRBV27 with TRBJ2-7; TRBD2 matches at 11 bases. CDR1 is MNHEY, CDR2 SMNVEV, per germline (reference sequence). This CDR3 is built from 19 residues. Trimming took 1 base from V and 0 from J; bases not matched to a gene: 11. The CDR3 DNA sequence: TGTGCCAGCAGTTTATTGCCCCTAGCGGGAGGTATCCACTCCTACGAGCAGTACTTC. Protein sequence: CASSLLPLAGGIHSYEQYF.

This clonotype was recorded a few times. This chain uses TRBV19 with TRBJ1-5; 8 nucleotides match TRBD1. The germline V gene has CDR1 LNHDA and CDR2 SQIVND (reference sequence). This CDR3 comprises 15 residues. V was clipped by 4 bases and J by 3 bases; unmatched bases: 5. The chain's CDR3 is CASSTTGVVNQPQHF. The CDR3 nucleotides read TGTGCCAGTAGTACGACAGGGGTCGTCAATCAGCCCCAGCATTTT.

There are many counts of this clonotype. V usage is TRBV7-9 and J usage is TRBJ2-3, with 11 bases lining up with TRBD2. The junction had 9 bases not matched to a gene; V was cut back by 8 bases and J by 2 bases. From germline, CDR1 is SEHNR and CDR2 FQNEAQ (reference sequence). CDR3 length: 16 amino acids. The CDR3 nucleotides are TGTGCCAGCTCGCTTCTAGCGGGAGGAATCACAGATACGCAGTATTTT. Encoded protein: CASSLLAGGITDTQYF.

This clonotype was observed many times. V gene TRBV28 combines with J gene TRBJ2-5, with D perhaps TRBD2 (6 bases). Per germline, CDR1 MDHEN and CDR2 SYDVKM. CDR3 length: 15 residues. V lost 0 bases and J lost 5, with 13 bases in between. CDR3 in DNA: TGTGCCAGCAGTTTATGGAGGGGAGGAGGTGAGACCCAGTACTTC. It encodes CASSLWRGGGETQYF. The whole variable domain, remainder taken from reference TRBV28 and TRBJ2-5, is DVKVTQSSRYLVKRTGEKVFLECVQDMDHENMFWYRQDPGLGLRLIYFSYDVKMKEKGDIPEGYSVSREKKERFSLILESASTNQTSMYLCASSLWRGGGETQYFGPGTRLLVL.

This clonotype was recorded many times. The rearrangement links TRBV27 to TRBJ1-2; TRBD1 matches 7 bases. The CDR3 consists of 14 residues. With 5 bases clipped from V and 4 bases from J, the junction kept 7 bases outside the gene matches. The germline V gene encodes CDR1 MNHEY and CDR2 SMNVEV (reference sequence). The CDR3 DNA follows: TGTGCCAGCAGTGCCGGACAGGTCCCCTATGGCTACACCTTC. It is translated as CASSAGQVPYGYTF.

This clonotype has a count of ten or more. The chain's CDR3 is CASSFRVRTGGGYTF. CDR3 coding DNA: TGTGCCAGCAGTTTTAGGGTCCGGACAGGGGGAGGCTACACCTTC. The chain is built from TRBV28 and TRBJ1-2; 10 bases align to TRBD1. Germline V lookup: CDR1 MDHEN, CDR2 SYDVKM. The V segment lost 3 bases and the J segment 8 bases; nucleotides outside the gene matches: 9. This CDR3 has 15 residues.

This clonotype was recorded at least ten times. The rearrangement links TRBV7-2 to TRBJ1-6, with TRBD1 as a possible D gene (5 bases). The V end was cut by 1 base, the J end by 7 bases, with 14 bases between. The germline CDR1 and CDR2 sequences are SGHTA and FQGNSA. CDR3 length: 16 residues. CDR3 nucleotides: TGTGCCAGCAGCTTAGAATTCGGGGCAGTAAATTCACCCCTCCACTTT. It yields the protein CASSLEFGAVNSPLHF. Full variable domain (rest looked up from reference TRBV7-2 and TRBJ1-6): GAGVSQSPSNKVTEKGKDVELRCDPISGHTALYWYRQSLGQGLEFLIYFQGNSAPDKSGLPSDRFSAERTGGSVSTLTIQRTQQEDSAVYLCASSLEFGAVNSPLHFGNGTRLTVT.